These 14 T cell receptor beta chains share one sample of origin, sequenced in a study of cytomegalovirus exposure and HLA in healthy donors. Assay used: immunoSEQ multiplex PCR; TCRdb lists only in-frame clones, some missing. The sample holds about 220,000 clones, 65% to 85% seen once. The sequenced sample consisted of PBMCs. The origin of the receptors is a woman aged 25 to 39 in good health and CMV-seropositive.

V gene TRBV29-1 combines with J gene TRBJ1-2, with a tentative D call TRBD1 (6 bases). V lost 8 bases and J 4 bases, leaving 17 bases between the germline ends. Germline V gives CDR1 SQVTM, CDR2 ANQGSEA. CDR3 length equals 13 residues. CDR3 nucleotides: TGCAGCATATTCCAGGGGCTCCTCTATGGCTACACCTTC. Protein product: CSIFQGLLYGYTF.

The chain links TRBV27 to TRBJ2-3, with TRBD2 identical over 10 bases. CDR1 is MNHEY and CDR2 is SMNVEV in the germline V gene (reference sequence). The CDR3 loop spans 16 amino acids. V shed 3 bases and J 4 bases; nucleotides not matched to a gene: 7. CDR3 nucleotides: TGTGCCAGCAGTTTCCTTCTAGCGGGAGCATCAGATACGCAGTATTTT. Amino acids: CASSFLLAGASDTQYF.

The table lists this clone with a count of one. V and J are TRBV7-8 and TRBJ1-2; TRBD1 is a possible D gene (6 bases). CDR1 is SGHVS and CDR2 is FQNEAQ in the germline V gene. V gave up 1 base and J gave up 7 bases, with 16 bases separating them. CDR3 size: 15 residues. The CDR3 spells CASSLVVGGAIGYTF. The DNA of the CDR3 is TGTGCCAGCAGCTTAGTGGTCGGGGGCGCTATTGGCTACACCTTC.

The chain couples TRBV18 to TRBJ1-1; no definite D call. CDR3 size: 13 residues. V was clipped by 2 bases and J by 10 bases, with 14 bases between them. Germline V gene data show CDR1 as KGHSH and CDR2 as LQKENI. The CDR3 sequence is CASSPDETVGAFF. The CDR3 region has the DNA TGTGCCAGCTCACCAGACGAAACTGTTGGAGCTTTCTTT.

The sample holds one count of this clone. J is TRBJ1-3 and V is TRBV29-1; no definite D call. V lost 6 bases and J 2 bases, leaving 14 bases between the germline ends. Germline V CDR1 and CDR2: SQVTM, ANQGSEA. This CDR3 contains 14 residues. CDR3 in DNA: TGCAGCGTCCTATCGTTAAGCGCTGGAAACACCATATATTTT. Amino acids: CSVLSLSAGNTIYF. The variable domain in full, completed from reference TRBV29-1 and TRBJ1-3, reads SAVISQKPSRDICQRGTSLTIQCQVDSQVTMMFWYRQQPGQSLTLIATANQGSEATYESGFVIDKFPISRPNLTFSTLTVSNMSPEDSSIYLCSVLSLSAGNTIYFGEGSWLTVV.

The CDR3 DNA follows: TGCGCCAGCAGCACCCAGGGGTATGGCTACACCTTC. Translation gives CASSTQGYGYTF. The chain joins TRBV5-1 to TRBJ1-2; a possible D gene is TRBD1 (6 bases). This CDR3 is built from 12 residues. Trimming pared 4 bases from V and 5 bases from J, leaving 9 bases between. CDR1 is SGHRS and CDR2 is YFSETQ in the germline V gene.

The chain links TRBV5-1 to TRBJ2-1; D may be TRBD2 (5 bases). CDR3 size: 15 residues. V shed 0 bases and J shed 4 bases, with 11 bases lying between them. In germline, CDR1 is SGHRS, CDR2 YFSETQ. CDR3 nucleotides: TGCGCCAGCAGCTTGGCCGGGGTCCTGTACAATGAGCAGTTCTTC. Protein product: CASSLAGVLYNEQFF.

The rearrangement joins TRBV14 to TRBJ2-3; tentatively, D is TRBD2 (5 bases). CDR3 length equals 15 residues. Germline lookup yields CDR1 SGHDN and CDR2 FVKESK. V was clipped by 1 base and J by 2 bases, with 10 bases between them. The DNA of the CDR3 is TGTGCCAGCAGCCAAGTTGGAGGTTCCACAGATACGCAGTATTTT. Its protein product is CASSQVGGSTDTQYF.

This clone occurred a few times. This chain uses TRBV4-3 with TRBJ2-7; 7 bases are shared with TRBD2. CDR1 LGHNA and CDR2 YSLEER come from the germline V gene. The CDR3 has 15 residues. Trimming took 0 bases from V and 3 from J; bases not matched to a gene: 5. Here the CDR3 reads CASSQDWASGYEQYF. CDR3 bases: TGCGCCAGCAGCCAAGATTGGGCTAGCGGCTACGAGCAGTACTTC.

The chain's CDR3 is CASSDLGMSQYF. The CDR3 bases are TGTGCCAGCAGTGATTTGGGAATGAGTCAGTACTTC. This chain uses TRBV2 with TRBJ2-4, with no clear D. The CDR3 has 12 amino acids. CDR1 and CDR2 (germline): SNHLY, FYNNEI. The V and J ends lost 3 bases and 12 bases respectively, with 12 bases between them.

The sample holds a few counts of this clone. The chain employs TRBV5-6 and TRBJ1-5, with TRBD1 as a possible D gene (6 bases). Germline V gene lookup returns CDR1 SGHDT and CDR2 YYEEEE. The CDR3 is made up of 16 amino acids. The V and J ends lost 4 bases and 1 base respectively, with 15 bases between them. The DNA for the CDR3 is TGTGCCAGCAGCAGTCTATACAGGGAGAGCAATCAGCCCCAGCATTTT. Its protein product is CASSSLYRESNQPQHF.

The CDR3 nucleotides are TGTGCCAGCACCCCTTATGGAGGGGCGAACACTGAAGCTTTCTTT. Protein sequence: CASTPYGGANTEAFF. The chain joins TRBV9 to TRBJ1-1; possible D gene TRBD1, 5 bases. This CDR3 spans 15 amino acids. The germline CDR1 and CDR2 sequences are SGDLS and YYNGEE. V lost 6 bases and J lost 1, with 16 bases in between.

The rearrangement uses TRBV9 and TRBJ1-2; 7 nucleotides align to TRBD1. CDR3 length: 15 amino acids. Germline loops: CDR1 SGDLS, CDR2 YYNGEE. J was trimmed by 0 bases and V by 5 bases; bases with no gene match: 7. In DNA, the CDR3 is TGTGCCAGCAGACCCGGGACAGCCTCTAACTATGGCTACACCTTC. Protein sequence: CASRPGTASNYGYTF.

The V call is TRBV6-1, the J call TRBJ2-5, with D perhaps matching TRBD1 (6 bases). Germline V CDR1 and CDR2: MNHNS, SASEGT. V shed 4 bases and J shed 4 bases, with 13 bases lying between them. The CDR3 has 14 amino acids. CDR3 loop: CASSAATGRETQYF. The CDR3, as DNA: TGTGCCAGCAGTGCTGCGACAGGCCGAGAGACCCAGTACTTC.